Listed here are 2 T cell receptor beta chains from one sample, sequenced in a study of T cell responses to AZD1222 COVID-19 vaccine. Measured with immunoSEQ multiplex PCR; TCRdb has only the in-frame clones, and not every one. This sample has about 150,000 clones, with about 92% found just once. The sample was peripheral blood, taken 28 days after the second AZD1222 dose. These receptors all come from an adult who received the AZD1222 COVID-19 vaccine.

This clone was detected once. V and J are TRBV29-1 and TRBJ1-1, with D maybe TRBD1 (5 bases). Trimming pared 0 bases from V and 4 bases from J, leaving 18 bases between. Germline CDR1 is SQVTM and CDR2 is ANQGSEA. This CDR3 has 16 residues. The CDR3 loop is CSVEDTVPVGGTEAFF. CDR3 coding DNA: TGCAGCGTTGAAGATACAGTCCCCGTCGGGGGCACTGAAGCTTTCTTT.

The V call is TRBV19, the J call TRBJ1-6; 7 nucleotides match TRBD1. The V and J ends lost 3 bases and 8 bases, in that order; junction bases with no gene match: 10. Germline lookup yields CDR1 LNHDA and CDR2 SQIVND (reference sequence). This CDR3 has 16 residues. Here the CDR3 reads CASSITRQGVDSPLHF. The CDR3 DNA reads TGTGCCAGTAGTATTACCAGACAGGGTGTTGATTCACCCCTCCACTTT.